This TCR beta chain was recovered during a study of T cells in Graves' hyperthyroidism and ophthalmopathy (dated by TCRdb to between 2018 and 2021). Background on the whole study: Peripheral blood samples were taken at the time of initial diagnosis, prior to any treatment. An independent validation cohort of about 20 hyperthyroidism patients and 17 patients who later progressed to ophthalmopathy tested prospective prediction of ophthalmopathy. For training and testing, the 100 or so patients in the discovery cohort were randomly divided in a 7:3 ratio. According to the paper, TCR Vbeta CDR3 sequencing was carried out on 135 peripheral blood samples, which came from over 40 ophthalmopathy, 80 or so hyperthyroidism and approximately 17 progressor patients. Following sampling, methimazole starting at 30 mg daily was given to hyperthyroidism patients, and high-dose intravenous methylprednisolone was given to ophthalmopathy patients. To identify TCR V-J signatures that set the groups apart, the researchers used a discovery cohort of approximately 98 patients, made up of under 45 with Graves' ophthalmopathy and some 56 with stable Graves' hyperthyroidism. The study also compared thyroid tissue and blood T-cell repertoires from 5 to 7 Graves' hyperthyroidism patients. What the research found in general, with its limitations: During validation, the model predicted progression to ophthalmopathy a median of approximately 6 months ahead of onset, with roughly 65% sensitivity and around 73% specificity. A 13 V-J signature model separated ophthalmopathy from stable hyperthyroidism, with 87.88% sensitivity and about 81% specificity in cross-validation and 80%/75% in testing. Most expanded thyroid clonotypes (frequency above 0.001) were also found in blood, which suggests that blood repertoires may mirror thyroid immune responses. No statistical method was used to fix the sample size in advance, and group allocation was not hidden from the investigators.

This clonotype was seen many times. Its antigen is still unknown. Base-call qualities are not available, and no considerably larger clone is one nucleotide away. For CDR1 and CDR2, the germline V gene lists SNHLY and FYNNEI. V is cut by 1 base and J by 5 bases, and the space between the germline ends is 11 bases. CDR3 length: 14 amino acids, cysteine to phenylalanine. Only CDR3 DNA remains: 42 bases, in frame from the first base. Amplification of TCR beta CDR3 regions was carried out from RNA transcripts. A first-round RT-PCR of the TCR CDR3 used the HTBI primer set with the Qiagen OneStep RT-PCR kit. The libraries were constructed in a second round of multiplex PCR and then size-selected and purified. Libraries were sequenced paired-end with 100 bp reads on an Illumina HiSeq2000. For the original study's pipeline: Raw data were processed with SOAPnuke, discarding reads with adapters, uncalled bases, mean Phred below 15, or no exact constant-primer or identifier match. High-quality paired reads were merged with COPE v1.2.5, and unique nucleotide sequences were defined as clonotypes. Clonotypes were aligned to IMGT TRBV, TRBD and TRBJ reference segments using MiTCR v1.1. The analysis included only V-J combinations with a frequency above 0.0001, which together covered more than 98% of the repertoires. A TCS score was defined as the ratio of F50 (clonal expansion) to E x V (chaos), with BLOSUM62-based TCRdist applied between CDR3 peptides within each V-J. Welch's t-statistics and random forest reduced approximately 520 V-J features to about 12, which were used in a naive Bayes classifier (R e1071). Through fastp at Q25 and MiXCR, TCRdb rebuilt clones from the public reads, retaining in-frame beta chains. Merged by CDR3 protein, the rows form single entries marked with the most common genes and DNA. TCRdb's processing, not the authors', yielded these V and J calls. Here the sample has hundreds of thousands of distinct CDR3 sequences; roughly 13% occur a single time. 9.2% of the sample rests with the top ten.

A patient counted as having stable Graves' hyperthyroidism if no progression to ophthalmopathy occurred over 18 months of follow-up. Hyperthyroidism patients were newly diagnosed, with disease duration under 2 months, and aged 18 to 65 years. Exclusion was applied to patients with uncontrolled infections, other autoimmune diseases, pregnancy or lactation. Clinical symptoms, serum thyroxine and TRAb, thyroid ultrasound, and orbital computed tomography formed the basis for the diagnoses. PBMCs were separated from about 10 ml of fresh peripheral blood using Ficoll-Paque density gradient centrifugation. Total RNA was extracted with Trizol reagent, and quality was checked on an Agilent 2100 Bioanalyzer.

This sequence uses TRBV2 and TRBJ1-2, with the D gene too uncertain to name. Material for sequencing was blood. The receptor comes from a woman aged 18-29 years with Graves' hyperthyroidism. The CDR3 reads CASSEVRLTYGYTF. The nucleotide sequence is given as TGTGCCAGCAGTGAAGTACGGCTTACATATGGCTACACCTTC.